Sequencing of this T cell receptor beta chain was carried out in a study of T cell responses to AZD1222 COVID-19 vaccine. General study findings and limits: Spike-wide vaccine-associated CD4 TCRs dominated at 160-218 and 743-854. Reportedly, close to half of spike-specific TCRs are directed against unmutated variant regions. Vaccination with two AZD1222 doses was followed by a rise in Spike-specific TCR breadth and depth. Clonal diversity was possibly underestimated; the donors were predominantly white British and more often female.

Clones were read by immunoSEQ multiplex PCR, and TCRdb kept only the in-frame ones, dropping some. The table lists some 170,000 clones, roughly nine tenths of them singletons. A remark on this clone: The antigen is not known.

Germline CDR1 and CDR2: LNHDA and SQIVND (reference sequence). The CDR3 is made up of 17 amino acids. Losses at the gene ends were 5 bases for V and 0 bases for J; bases not matched to a gene: 7. This clonotype was sampled from an adult in good health. The genes are TRBV19 and TRBJ1-5; TRBD1 aligns across 10 bases. Here the sequenced sample was peripheral blood, taken on day 0 of AZD1222 vaccination. CDR3 nucleotides: TGTGCCAGTAGTCCAGGACAGGGGGTCTATAGCAATCAGCCCCAGCATTTT. This translates into CASSPGQGVYSNQPQHF.